This T cell receptor (beta chain) was retrieved from a study of Graves' ophthalmopathy and Graves' hyperthyroidism. Study in general: Specimen type is peripheral blood, obtained at initial diagnosis before any treatment.

In this sample, this clonotype turned up many times. V was cut by 6 bases and J by 0 bases, with 14 bases left in between. Germline V gene lookup returns CDR1 SQVTM and CDR2 ANQGSEA. This CDR3 has 14 residues. TCR beta CDR3 amplification used RNA transcripts. First-round RT-PCR relied on HTBI primers, and a second-round multiplex PCR came next. TCRdb independently ran MiXCR on the multiplex PCR reads; one entry per CDR3 protein. The sample has 650,000 to 900,000 distinct CDR3 sequences, roughly two fifths seen once. This chain connects TRBV29-1 to TRBJ2-5; D ambiguous. The sequenced material came from peripheral blood. This TCR was sampled from an adult man with Graves' ophthalmopathy. The CDR3 loop is CSVSPSTNQETQYF. CDR3 in DNA: TGCAGCGTGAGCCCCAGTACTAACCAAGAGACCCAGTACTTC.